This TCR beta chain was sequenced during a study of early stage breast cancer tumors. Study overall: Most invasive tumors, about 75% of the 16, were ER+/PR+/HER2-.

Findings and caveats of the study: Tumor and normal breast were distinguished via blood comparison in 14 of 16 patients. Enriched TCRB sequences shared across patients were mostly commonly generated sequences.

In germline, CDR1 is SQVTM, CDR2 ANQGSEA. V was cut by 6 bases and J by 3 bases, with 17 bases left in between. The CDR3 extends over 14 amino acids. Concerning this clone: As yet, its antigen is unknown.

Each sample had two DNA replicates, approximately 0.52 ug blood or around 1.5 ug tissue. TCRdb keeps only in-frame clones here, not all; method: immunoSEQ multiplex PCR. The table includes 69,000 or so clones, roughly 80% detected once. The chain links TRBV29-1 to TRBJ2-5; maybe TRBD2 (5 bases). This clonotype originated in a middle-aged person with breast cancer. Sequencing was done on a sample of blood. The CDR3 DNA follows: TGCAGCGTGCGACCTTCGGACGGGAAAGAGACCCAGTACTTC. This codes for CSVRPSDGKETQYF.